Below, 11 T cell receptor beta chains from the same sample are listed, as sequenced in a study of CD8 T cells in Susac syndrome (dated by TCRdb to 2018 to 2020). Receptor amplification or capture employed the immunoSEQ multiplex PCR assay. RNA was extracted using the RNeasy kit, and about 0.45 to 1 microgram was reverse transcribed with random hexamers. In-frame beta chains were kept once TCRdb had trimmed the public reads at Q25 with fastp and called clones with MiXCR. One record per CDR3 amino acid sequence lists the most common genes and DNA. Within this sample are some 200,000 distinct CDR3 sequences, with roughly 95% of them counted one time only. The ten top clones hold less than 0.12% of the sample. The sequenced sample consisted of CD4+ T cells from PBMCs. The receptors come from a human donor in good health.

The chain combines TRBV5-1 with TRBJ2-5; 13 bases align to TRBD2. Losses at the gene ends were 4 bases for V and 2 bases for J; bases not matched to a gene: 5. Germline V CDR1 and CDR2: SGHRS, YFSETQ. This CDR3 is built from 16 residues. Here the CDR3 DNA reads TGCGCCAGCAGCAGGGGACTAGCGGGATCTCAAGAGACCCAGTACTTC. Translation: CASSRGLAGSQETQYF.

The chain carries TRBV6-2 or TRBV6-3 and TRBJ1-5; 8 bases map to TRBD1. Per germline, CDR1 MNHEY and CDR2 SVGEGT. This CDR3 is 15 amino acids long. V was pared by 6 bases and J by 0 bases, with 4 bases of the junction left unmatched. The chain's CDR3 is CASSLDRASNQPQHF. The CDR3 DNA follows: TGTGCCAGCAGCCTGGACAGGGCTAGCAATCAGCCCCAGCATTTT.

V gene TRBV9 combines with J gene TRBJ2-3; no clear D. CDR1 and CDR2 (germline): SGDLS, YYNGEE. Trimming shortened V by 4 bases and J by 1 base, and 16 bases separated the two germline ends. The CDR3 covers 16 residues. The CDR3 reads CASSPDLGRGTDTQYF. CDR3 DNA: TGTGCCAGCAGCCCAGATTTAGGTCGCGGCACAGATACGCAGTATTTT. The variable domain in full, completed from reference TRBV9 and TRBJ2-3, reads DSGVTQTPKHLITATGQRVTLRCSPRSGDLSVYWYQQSLDQGLQFLIQYYNGEERAKGNILERFSAQQFPDLHSELNLSSLELGDSALYFCASSPDLGRGTDTQYFGPGTRLTVL.

CDR3 sequence reads: CSVEWGAKNIQYF. CDR3 sequence (DNA): TGCAGCGTTGAATGGGGAGCCAAAAACATTCAGTACTTC. This sequence joins TRBV29-1 and TRBJ2-4; no definite D call. The CDR3 has 13 residues. Trimming shortened V by 2 bases and J by 0 bases, and 5 bases separated the two germline ends. Germline CDR1 SQVTM, CDR2 ANQGSEA.

The chain combines TRBV7-9 with TRBJ2-1, with 9 nucleotides matching TRBD1. V lost 1 base and J lost 5; bases outside the gene matches: 6. The CDR3 spans 16 residues. CDR1 is SEHNR, CDR2 FQNEAQ, per germline (reference sequence). CDR3 coding DNA: TGTGCCAGCAGCTTAGATCGCCGGACAGGGGACAATGAGCAGTTCTTC. Protein product: CASSLDRRTGDNEQFF.

This clonotype was detected once. This sequence joins TRBV9 and TRBJ2-5; no clear D. Trimming removed 0 bases from V and 0 bases from J, with 9 bases in between. Germline V gene lookup returns CDR1 SGDLS and CDR2 YYNGEE. CDR3 size: 15 residues. The CDR3 DNA is TGTGCCAGCAGCGTAGGAGGATTCTACCAAGAGACCCAGTACTTC. Amino acid sequence: CASSVGGFYQETQYF.

This rearrangement joins TRBV29-1 to TRBJ2-6; no firm D call. With 0 bases removed from V and 9 bases from J, the gap between germline ends came to 18 bases. CDR1 is SQVTM, CDR2 ANQGSEA, per germline. The CDR3 has 16 amino acids. CDR3 protein: CSVEEKVSLFGNVLTF. The DNA for the CDR3 is TGCAGCGTTGAAGAGAAAGTATCGCTTTTCGGCAACGTCCTGACTTTC.

This clonotype was picked up one time. The chain employs TRBV29-1 and TRBJ1-1; TRBD1 might be the D (5 bases). The V end was cut by 7 bases, the J end by 0 bases, with 9 bases between. CDR1 is SQVTM, CDR2 ANQGSEA, per germline. The CDR3 sequence is 12 residues long. Here the CDR3 reads CSGGRMNTEAFF. CDR3 coding DNA: TGCAGCGGGGGACGGATGAACACTGAAGCTTTCTTT.

On this clonotype: The germline gene is not matched at one end of the junction; a read error may be the cause. The V and J genes are TRBV7-7 and TRBJ2-3; D gene uncertain. CDR3 length equals 15 residues. The germline V gene encodes CDR1 SSHAT and CDR2 FNYEAQ (reference sequence). CDR3 sequence: CASSLGSLSTDTQYF. For the CDR3, the DNA is TGTGCTAGCAGCTTAGGTAGTCTATCTACAGATACGCAGTATTTT.

In DNA form, the CDR3 reads TGTGCCAGCAGCTTACAATGGAGAGCTTTCTTT. It yields the protein CASSLQWRAFF. V usage is TRBV7-2 and J usage is TRBJ1-1, with D hard to call. The CDR3 length is 11 residues. The ends were cut back, 2 bases at V and 10 bases at J, with 8 bases in the middle. The germline V gene encodes CDR1 SGHTA and CDR2 FQGNSA. Using reference TRBV7-2 and TRBJ1-1 for the parts outside the CDR3, the full variable domain is GAGVSQSPSNKVTEKGKDVELRCDPISGHTALYWYRQSLGQGLEFLIYFQGNSAPDKSGLPSDRFSAERTGGSVSTLTIQRTQQEDSAVYLCASSLQWRAFFGQGTRLTVV.

The chain couples TRBV3-1 to TRBJ1-2; D is perhaps TRBD1 (6 bases). With 3 bases removed from V and 6 bases from J, the gap between germline ends came to 8 bases. The CDR3 runs 12 residues. CDR1 and CDR2 from the germline V gene are LGHDT and YNNKEL (reference sequence). CDR3 bases: TGTGCCAGCAGCCATTCAGGGGATGGCTACACCTTC. Its translation is CASSHSGDGYTF.